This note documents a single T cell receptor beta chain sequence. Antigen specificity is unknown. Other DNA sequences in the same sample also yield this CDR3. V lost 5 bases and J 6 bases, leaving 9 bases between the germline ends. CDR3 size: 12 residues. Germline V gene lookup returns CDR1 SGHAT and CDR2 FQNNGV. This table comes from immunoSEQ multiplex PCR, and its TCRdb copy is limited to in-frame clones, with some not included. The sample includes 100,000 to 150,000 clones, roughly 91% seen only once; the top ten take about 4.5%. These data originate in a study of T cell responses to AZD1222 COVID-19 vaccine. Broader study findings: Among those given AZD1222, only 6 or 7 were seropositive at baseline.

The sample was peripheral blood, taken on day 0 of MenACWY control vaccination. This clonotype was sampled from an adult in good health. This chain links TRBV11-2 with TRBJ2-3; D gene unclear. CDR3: CASSLARDTQYF. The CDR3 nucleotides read TGTGCCAGCAGCCTCGCAAGGGATACGCAGTATTTT.